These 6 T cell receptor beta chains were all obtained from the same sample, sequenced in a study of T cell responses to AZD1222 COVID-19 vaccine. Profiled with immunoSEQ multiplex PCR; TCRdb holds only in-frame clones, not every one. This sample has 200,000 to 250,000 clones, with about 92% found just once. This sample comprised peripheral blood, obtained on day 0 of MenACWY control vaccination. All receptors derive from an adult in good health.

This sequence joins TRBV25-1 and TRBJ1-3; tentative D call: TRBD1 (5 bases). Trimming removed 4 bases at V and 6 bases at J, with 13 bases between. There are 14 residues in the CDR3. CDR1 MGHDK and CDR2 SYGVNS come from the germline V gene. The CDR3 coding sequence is TGTGCCAGCAGTGCCCGGGGGAGAGAAAACACCATATATTTT. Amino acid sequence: CASSARGRENTIYF.

CDR3 residues: CASSYSRRASGNTIYF. CDR3 in DNA: TGTGCCAGCAGTTACTCGCGGCGTGCTTCTGGAAACACCATATATTTT. V and J are TRBV6-5 and TRBJ1-3, with D uncertain. The germline V gene has CDR1 MNHEY and CDR2 SVGAGI. Trimming removed 0 bases from V and 1 base from J, with 10 bases in between. The CDR3 extends over 16 amino acids.

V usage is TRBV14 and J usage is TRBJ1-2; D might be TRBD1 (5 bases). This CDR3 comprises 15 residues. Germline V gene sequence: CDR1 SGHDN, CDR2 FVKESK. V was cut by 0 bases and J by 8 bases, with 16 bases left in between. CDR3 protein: CASSQDIGRHRGYTF. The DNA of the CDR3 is TGTGCCAGCAGCCAAGATATCGGCCGCCACAGGGGCTACACCTTC.

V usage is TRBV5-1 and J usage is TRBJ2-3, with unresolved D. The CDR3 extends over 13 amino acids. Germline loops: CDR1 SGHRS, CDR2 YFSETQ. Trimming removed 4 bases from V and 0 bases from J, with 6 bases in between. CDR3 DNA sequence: TGCGCCAGCAGCGGAGTAAGCACAGATACGCAGTATTTT. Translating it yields CASSGVSTDTQYF.

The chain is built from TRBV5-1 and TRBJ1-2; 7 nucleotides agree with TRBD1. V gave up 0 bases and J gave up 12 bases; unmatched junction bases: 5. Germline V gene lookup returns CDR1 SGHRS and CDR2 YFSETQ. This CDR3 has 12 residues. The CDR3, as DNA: TGCGCCAGCAGCTTGGGACAGGGCTCGAACACCTTC. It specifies CASSLGQGSNTF.

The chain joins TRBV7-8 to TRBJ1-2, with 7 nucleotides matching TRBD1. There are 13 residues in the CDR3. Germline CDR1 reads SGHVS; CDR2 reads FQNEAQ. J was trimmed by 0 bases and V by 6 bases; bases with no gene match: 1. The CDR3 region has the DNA TGTGCCAGCAGTGGGACAGCTAACTATGGCTACACCTTC. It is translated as CASSGTANYGYTF.